This passage covers 32 T cell receptor beta chains from one sample sequenced in a study of T-cell reconstitution after alpha-beta-depleted transplantation in children. A library of TCRbeta sequences, prepared with unique molecular identifiers, was generated. TCRdb analysed the PCR reads with MiXCR anew, one entry per CDR3 protein. Of 500,000 to 650,000 distinct CDR3 sequences listed, about 10% are singletons. Here the sequenced sample was PBMCs, mostly from graft donor cells, taken 180 days after TCRalphabeta/CD19-depleted stem cell transplant. Source of these receptors: a female patient aged 2 to 10 who had a stem cell transplant for aplastic anemia, so the T cells may come from the graft donor.

This clonotype was detected many times. V and J are TRBV7-2 and TRBJ2-7; tentatively, D is TRBD1 (6 bases). V lost 4 bases, J lost 2 bases, and 12 bases lay in between. Germline loops: CDR1 SGHTA, CDR2 FQGNSA. This CDR3 spans 14 amino acids. Here the CDR3 DNA reads TGTGCCAGCAGCTCCGGGACAAAAGCCTACGAGCAGTACTTC. It codes for CASSSGTKAYEQYF.

The chain links TRBV27 to TRBJ2-3; 11 positions agree with TRBD2. V was clipped by 3 bases and J by 0 bases; unmatched bases: 23. Germline assignment: CDR1 MNHEY and CDR2 SMNVEV (reference sequence). The CDR3 is 23 residues long. As DNA, the CDR3 is TGTGCCAGCAGTTTGTATACAGGGTTTGTACTAGCGGGAGCCCCGGAGAGCACAGATACGCAGTATTTT. Translating gives CASSLYTGFVLAGAPESTDTQYF.

V is TRBV6-2 or TRBV6-3 and J is TRBJ2-1; TRBD2 matches 9 bases. The CDR3 is 16 residues long. Germline V gene data show CDR1 as MNHEY and CDR2 as SVGEGT. The ends lost 4 bases at V and 4 bases at J; junction bases unmatched: 8. The CDR3 DNA is TGTGCCAGCAGTTCCTTAGCGGGAGTGGGGTACAATGAGCAGTTCTTC. This codes for CASSSLAGVGYNEQFF.

For this clonotype: An end of the junction does not agree with germline; a read error may underlie this. The genes are TRBV9 and TRBJ2-1, with TRBD2 identical over 9 bases. CDR3 size: 15 residues. Germline V gene data show CDR1 as SGDLS and CDR2 as YYNGEE. The CDR3 region has the DNA TGTGCCAGCAGCGTGCCGAGCGGGGGGTACAGTGAGCAGTTCTTC. Amino acids: CASSVPSGGYSEQFF.

J is TRBJ1-1 and V is TRBV29-1; 7 bases are shared with TRBD1. J was trimmed by 4 bases and V by 5 bases; bases with no gene match: 1. The CDR3 has 11 residues. In germline, CDR1 is SQVTM, CDR2 ANQGSEA. CDR3 nucleotides: TGCAGCGTTAGACAGGGCACTGAAGCTTTCTTT. It yields the protein CSVRQGTEAFF. The variable domain in full, completed from reference TRBV29-1 and TRBJ1-1, reads SAVISQKPSRDICQRGTSLTIQCQVDSQVTMMFWYRQQPGQSLTLIATANQGSEATYESGFVIDKFPISRPNLTFSTLTVSNMSPEDSSIYLCSVRQGTEAFFGQGTRLTVV.

The chain links TRBV20-1 to TRBJ1-6; D gene uncertain. Germline values: CDR1 DFQATT, CDR2 SNEGSKA (reference sequence). CDR3 size: 13 residues. Trimming took 3 bases from V and 7 from J, leaving 10 bases between them. The CDR3 region has the DNA TGCAGTGCTAGTTCGACCCTCAATTCACCCCTCCACTTT. Translating gives CSASSTLNSPLHF.

The chain is built from TRBV29-1 and TRBJ1-4, with D possibly TRBD1 on 5 matching bases. This CDR3 has 12 amino acids. Per the germline V gene, CDR1 is SQVTM and CDR2 is ANQGSEA. Trimming took 7 bases from V and 0 from J, leaving 6 bases between them. This CDR3 is CSGGTTNEKLFF. The CDR3 DNA reads as TGCAGCGGGGGGACAACTAATGAAAAACTGTTTTTT.

The chain's CDR3 is CASRLPSFGELFF. DNA of the CDR3: TGTGCCAGCAGACTCCCATCTTTCGGGGAGCTGTTTTTT. This rearrangement joins TRBV12-3 or TRBV12-4 to TRBJ2-2; D remains ambiguous. V was trimmed by 6 bases and J by 7 bases, leaving 12 bases between them. This CDR3 is built from 13 residues.

This clonotype showed up just a few times. The chain has TRBV7-9 and TRBJ1-5; D is uncertain. The CDR3 totals 12 residues. Deletions cut 5 bases from V and 8 bases from J, with 10 bases between. CDR1 SEHNR and CDR2 FQNEAQ come from the germline V gene (reference sequence). As DNA, the CDR3 is TGTGCCAGCAGCCCGGACGGAAAGCCCCAGCATTTT. This translates into CASSPDGKPQHF.

This clonotype has more than one count but fewer than ten. The V and J genes are TRBV9 and TRBJ2-2; 8 nucleotides agree with TRBD1. Per the germline V gene, CDR1 is SGDLS and CDR2 is YYNGEE. V shed 3 bases and J 6 bases; nucleotides not matched to a gene: 7. This CDR3 contains 15 residues. CDR3 DNA: TGTGCCAGCAGCGCCCTTCCGGACAGGGCCGGGGAGCTGTTTTTT. It yields the protein CASSALPDRAGELFF.

This clonotype was seen more than once but under ten times. CDR3 DNA sequence: TGCAGTGCTAGTACTAGCGGGAGAACAGATACGCAGTATTTT. It specifies CSASTSGRTDTQYF. The gene calls are TRBV20-1 and TRBJ2-3, with 11 bases matching TRBD2. The germline gives CDR1 DFQATT, CDR2 SNEGSKA (reference sequence). The junction had 2 bases not matched to a gene; V was cut back by 3 bases and J by 3 bases. The CDR3 runs 14 residues.

This clonotype was found a few times. The chain employs TRBV28 and TRBJ2-7; TRBD2 matches 9 bases. The CDR3 extends over 16 amino acids. The V segment lost 3 bases and the J segment 3 bases; nucleotides outside the gene matches: 9. CDR1 MDHEN and CDR2 SYDVKM come from the germline V gene. CDR3 protein: CASSLGPGGRGYEQYF. DNA of the CDR3: TGTGCCAGCAGTTTGGGGCCTGGCGGGAGGGGCTACGAGCAGTACTTC. The full variable domain, with the rest looked up from reference TRBV28 and TRBJ2-7, is DVKVTQSSRYLVKRTGEKVFLECVQDMDHENMFWYRQDPGLGLRLIYFSYDVKMKEKGDIPEGYSVSREKKERFSLILESASTNQTSMYLCASSLGPGGRGYEQYFGPGTRLTVT.

This chain uses TRBV11-1 with TRBJ2-2; 10 bases are a match to TRBD2. There are 20 residues in the CDR3. Unmatched junction bases numbered 17, after V lost 3 bases and J lost 4 bases. Germline CDR1 SGHAT, CDR2 FQDESV (reference sequence). The CDR3: CASSFFWGLAYRSGTGELFF. The CDR3 DNA reads as TGTGCCAGCAGCTTCTTTTGGGGACTAGCGTACAGATCGGGCACCGGGGAGCTGTTTTTT. The entire variable domain, with the rest obtained from reference TRBV11-1 and TRBJ2-2, is as follows: EAEVAQSPRYKITEKSQAVAFWCDPISGHATLYWYRQILGQGPELLVQFQDESVVDDSQLPKDRFSAERLKGVDSTLKIQPAELGDSAMYLCASSFFWGLAYRSGTGELFFGEGSRLTVL.

This rearrangement joins TRBV20-1 to TRBJ2-2; TRBD2 aligns across 8 bases. Losses at the gene ends were 3 bases for V and 3 bases for J; bases not matched to a gene: 6. This CDR3 region has 15 residues. Germline values: CDR1 DFQATT, CDR2 SNEGSKA (reference sequence). CDR3 coding DNA: TGCAGTGCTAGTTGGAGCGGGAGAGACACCGGGGAGCTGTTTTTT. It encodes CSASWSGRDTGELFF.

This clonotype was found a few times. V gene TRBV20-1 combines with J gene TRBJ1-1; weak D call: TRBD1 (5 bases). The CDR3 length is 10 residues. With 7 bases removed from V and 6 bases from J, the gap between germline ends came to 9 bases. Germline CDR1 is DFQATT and CDR2 is SNEGSKA (reference sequence). CDR3 nucleotides: TGCAGTGTACGCAGGGCTGAAGCTTTCTTT. As protein: CSVRRAEAFF.

This rearrangement joins TRBV9 to TRBJ2-5, with 9 nucleotides matching TRBD1. The trim removed 4 bases at V and 2 bases at J, leaving 6 bases unmatched. The CDR3 is 15 amino acids. CDR1 is SGDLS and CDR2 is YYNGEE in the germline V gene. The CDR3 region is CASSPPGQGQETQYF. The CDR3 DNA is TGTGCCAGCAGCCCTCCCGGACAGGGGCAAGAGACCCAGTACTTC.

The chain is built from TRBV6-2 or TRBV6-3 and TRBJ2-3, with D hard to call. The CDR3 contains 15 residues. Germline V gives CDR1 MNHEY, CDR2 SVGEGT. Trimming shortened V by 4 bases and J by 6 bases, and 17 bases separated the two germline ends. CDR3 region: CASSSFRLPWDTQYF. The CDR3 DNA reads TGTGCCAGCAGTTCCTTTCGGTTGCCTTGGGATACGCAGTATTTT.

In its sample, this clonotype was seen a few times. The V and J genes are TRBV15 and TRBJ1-5; unclear D gene. V was cut by 5 bases and J by 1 base, with 6 bases left in between. Germline V CDR1 and CDR2: LNHNV, YYDKDF (reference sequence). The CDR3 extends over 13 amino acids. CDR3 sequence (DNA): TGTGCCACCAGCCCCAGGAGCAATCAGCCCCAGCATTTT. As protein: CATSPRSNQPQHF.

The V call is TRBV11-2, the J call TRBJ2-3, with unresolved D. This CDR3 is built from 18 residues. Germline V CDR1 and CDR2: SGHAT, FQNNGV. Trimming removed 0 bases from V and 0 bases from J, with 16 bases in between. CDR3 protein: CASSLEQIVLTSTDTQYF. The CDR3 nucleotides read TGTGCCAGCAGCTTAGAGCAGATAGTTTTGACTAGCACAGATACGCAGTATTTT.

Ten or more counts support this clonotype. The chain joins TRBV20-1 to TRBJ2-3; 9 bases agree with TRBD1. Germline V gene lookup returns CDR1 DFQATT and CDR2 SNEGSKA (reference sequence). The V and J ends lost 6 bases and 3 bases, in that order; junction bases with no gene match: 10. The CDR3 has 15 residues. This chain's CDR3 is CSAHRGHLRTDTQYF. Written as DNA, the CDR3 is TGCAGTGCCCACAGGGGGCATCTTAGGACAGATACGCAGTATTTT.

This clonotype has more than one count but fewer than ten. The chain has TRBV10-3 and TRBJ1-4; weak D call: TRBD1 (5 bases). The germline V gene has CDR1 ENHRY and CDR2 SYGVKD. Trimming cost V 2 bases and J 0 bases, with 7 bases left between them. This CDR3 is 15 amino acids long. CDR3 protein: CAISEGASTNEKLFF. CDR3 DNA: TGTGCCATCAGTGAGGGGGCCTCAACTAATGAAAAACTGTTTTTT.

This clonotype was detected a few times. The chain uses TRBV7-3 and TRBJ2-5; a weak D match, TRBD2 (6 bases). The V end was cut by 5 bases, the J end by 2 bases, with 15 bases between. The CDR3 is made up of 15 amino acids. The germline CDR1 and CDR2 sequences are SGHTA and FQGTGA. CDR3 residues: CASSPGTAPQETQYF. CDR3 DNA sequence: TGTGCCAGCAGCCCCGGGACTGCCCCTCAAGAGACCCAGTACTTC.

This clonotype came up many times. The rearrangement joins TRBV12-3 or TRBV12-4 to TRBJ2-7; maybe TRBD2 (5 bases). The V end was cut by 3 bases, the J end by 0 bases, with 9 bases between. This CDR3 comprises 14 residues. The CDR3 reads CASSFVALSYEQYF. CDR3 in DNA: TGTGCCAGCAGTTTTGTAGCGCTCTCCTACGAGCAGTACTTC.

The chain links TRBV12-3 or TRBV12-4 to TRBJ2-1; TRBD2 aligns across 11 bases. The V gene end was trimmed by 3 bases and the J gene end by 8 bases; junction bases not matched to a gene: 6. The CDR3 extends over 15 amino acids. The CDR3 DNA is TGTGCCAGCAGTTTTAGCGGGAGGGCCTTGGATGAGCAGTTCTTC. As protein: CASSFSGRALDEQFF.

V is TRBV12-3 or TRBV12-4 and J is TRBJ1-5, with 7 positions matching TRBD1. The CDR3 is made up of 13 amino acids. After removal of 10 bases from V and 1 base from J, the junction contained 4 bases not matched to a gene. CDR3 sequence reads: CATAGQSNQPQHF. DNA for the CDR3: TGTGCCACCGCGGGACAGAGCAATCAGCCCCAGCATTTT.

Concerning this clonotype itself: Sequence at one end of the junction differs from germline and may be a read error. The rearrangement uses TRBV12-3 or TRBV12-4 and TRBJ2-5; the D gene is possibly TRBD2 (6 bases). The CDR3 loop spans 18 amino acids. The DNA of the CDR3 is TGTACCAGCAGTTTAAGCGGGTTCCCGGCCTTCAACCAAGAGACCCAGTACTTC. Translated, it gives CTSSLSGFPAFNQETQYF.

The V gene is TRBV6-5, the J gene TRBJ1-3, with D maybe TRBD1 (5 bases). V was shortened by 4 bases and J by 0 bases, with 10 bases between the two germline ends. This CDR3 comprises 15 residues. CDR1 MNHEY and CDR2 SVGAGI come from the germline V gene. CDR3 region: CASSSGRTSGNTIYF. The CDR3 coding sequence is TGTGCCAGCAGTTCGGGACGTACCTCTGGAAACACCATATATTTT.

The chain is built from TRBV28 and TRBJ2-7; D uncertain. The CDR3 covers 13 residues. Germline-derived CDR1 and CDR2 are MDHEN and SYDVKM. Trimming shortened V by 1 base and J by 7 bases, and 11 bases separated the two germline ends. The CDR3 sequence is CASSLLVPVEQYF. The DNA for the CDR3 is TGTGCCAGCAGTTTATTAGTTCCTGTGGAGCAGTACTTC.

The chain is built from TRBV28 and TRBJ1-5; D not resolved. There are 20 residues in the CDR3. Trimming left V 2 bases short and J 2 bases short, with 25 bases between. CDR1 is MDHEN and CDR2 is SYDVKM in the germline V gene. The chain's CDR3 is CASSLEELGMELSRNQPQHF. The CDR3 nucleotides are TGTGCCAGCAGTTTAGAGGAACTCGGAATGGAACTCAGCCGCAATCAGCCCCAGCATTTT. The full variable domain, completed using reference TRBV28 and TRBJ1-5, is DVKVTQSSRYLVKRTGEKVFLECVQDMDHENMFWYRQDPGLGLRLIYFSYDVKMKEKGDIPEGYSVSREKKERFSLILESASTNQTSMYLCASSLEELGMELSRNQPQHFGDGTRLSIL.

This clonotype has only a few counts. V gene TRBV25-1 combines with J gene TRBJ1-1; D remains ambiguous. CDR1 is MGHDK and CDR2 is SYGVNS in the germline V gene. Deletions cut 6 bases from V and 3 bases from J, with 11 bases between. The CDR3 sequence is 13 residues long. CDR3 amino acids: CASSPPVDTEAFF. The CDR3 nucleotides are TGTGCCAGCAGCCCCCCCGTGGACACTGAAGCTTTCTTT.

The V gene is TRBV28, the J gene TRBJ2-2, with 7 bases matching TRBD1. Trimming at V came to 6 bases and at J to 3 bases, leaving 10 bases not matched to a gene. Germline loops: CDR1 MDHEN, CDR2 SYDVKM. This CDR3 is built from 16 residues. The CDR3 is CASSLWEQGDTGELFF. CDR3 DNA: TGTGCCAGCAGCCTGTGGGAGCAGGGGGACACCGGGGAGCTGTTTTTT.

The V gene is TRBV6-5, the J gene TRBJ2-7, with 9 bases fitting TRBD2. With V trimmed by 4 bases and J by 3 bases, 4 bases remained unmatched. This CDR3 contains 14 residues. Germline-derived CDR1 and CDR2 are MNHEY and SVGAGI. The CDR3 region has the DNA TGTGCCAGCAGTTTAGCGGGAGAGGGCTACGAGCAGTACGTC. This codes for CASSLAGEGYEQYV.